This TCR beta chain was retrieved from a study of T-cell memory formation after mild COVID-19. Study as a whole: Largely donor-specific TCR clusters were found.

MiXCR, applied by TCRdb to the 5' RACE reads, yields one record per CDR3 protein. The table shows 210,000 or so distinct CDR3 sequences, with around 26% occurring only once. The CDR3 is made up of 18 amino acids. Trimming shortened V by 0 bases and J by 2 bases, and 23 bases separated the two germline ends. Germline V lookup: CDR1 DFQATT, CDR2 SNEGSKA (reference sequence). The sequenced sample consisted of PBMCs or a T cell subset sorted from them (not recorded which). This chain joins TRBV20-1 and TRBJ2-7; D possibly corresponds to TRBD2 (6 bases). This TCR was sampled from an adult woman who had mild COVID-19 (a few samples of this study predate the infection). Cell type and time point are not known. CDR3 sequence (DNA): TGCAGTGCTAGAGATCTTACCTACGGGGGTCACGATGCCTACGAGCAGTACTTC. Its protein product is CSARDLTYGGHDAYEQYF.